This entry lists 10 T cell receptor beta chains sequenced from one sample in a study of spatial heterogeneity in lung cancer. Each CDR3 protein gets one entry after TCRdb re-called the 5' RACE reads with MiXCR. The table records some 25,000 distinct CDR3 sequences, roughly 4.5% of them present only once. Time point defined: sample taken at primary tumor resection. No cell sorting; template was whole RNA from tumor, lung tissue or PBMC. The sequenced sample was PBMCs, obtained at surgery. These TCRs come from a male donor with early-stage non-small cell lung cancer.

In its sample, this clonotype was seen many times. The J gene is TRBJ1-5, the V gene TRBV2; D is unresolved. The V end lost 3 bases, the J end lost 4 bases, and 10 bases lay between the germline ends. This CDR3 has 14 residues. The germline V gene encodes CDR1 SNHLY and CDR2 FYNNEI. CDR3 in DNA: TGTGCCAGCAGTGATTCCCACCGAAATCAGCCCCAGCATTTT. This sequence encodes CASSDSHRNQPQHF.

As regards this clonotype: This may stem from a read error, because a much larger clone lies one nucleotide away. A read error is likely, as this CDR3 ends without the conserved phenylalanine or tryptophan. The chain uses TRBV10-2 and TRBJ2-3, with 10 positions matching TRBD2. Germline CDR1 is WSHSY and CDR2 is SAAADI. The CDR3 is 15 residues long. The ends lost 7 bases at V and 3 bases at J; junction bases unmatched: 7. Here the CDR3 DNA reads TGCGCCAGCACGGTTAGCGGGAGGCAGACAGATACGCAGTATCTT. As protein: CASTVSGRQTDTQYL.

This clonotype has a count of ten or more. The V and J genes are TRBV12-3 or TRBV12-4 and TRBJ2-5, with D unclear. The CDR3 extends over 13 amino acids. V dropped 1 base and J dropped 0 bases, with 3 bases sitting between them. The CDR3 sequence: CASSLGHQETQYF. Here the CDR3 DNA reads TGTGCCAGCAGTTTAGGGCACCAAGAGACCCAGTACTTC.

This clonotype was picked up many times. This sequence joins TRBV7-9 and TRBJ1-2; D unresolved. The CDR3 totals 12 residues. CDR1 and CDR2 (germline): SEHNR, FQNEAQ (reference sequence). V dropped 2 bases and J dropped 4 bases, with 5 bases sitting between them. The CDR3 region is CASSLSSYGYTF. The CDR3 DNA sequence: TGTGCCAGCAGCTTATCATCCTATGGCTACACCTTC.

This clonotype was recorded a few times. The chain combines TRBV7-2 with TRBJ2-1; a weak D match, TRBD2 (6 bases). The CDR3 loop spans 17 amino acids. Germline V lookup: CDR1 SGHTA, CDR2 FQGNSA. Trimming took off 5 bases at V and 0 bases at J, with 17 bases between the two ends. This chain's CDR3 is CASSLGGAASSYNEQFF. The CDR3 DNA reads TGTGCCAGCAGCCTCGGGGGAGCGGCGAGCTCCTACAATGAGCAGTTCTTC.

This clonotype was picked up many times. The rearrangement links TRBV3-1 to TRBJ2-3; TRBD1 matches at 9 bases. This CDR3 contains 19 residues. The J segment lost 4 bases and the V segment lost 1 base, leaving 15 bases of the junction unmatched. Germline values: CDR1 LGHDT, CDR2 YNNKEL (reference sequence). The CDR3 loop reads CASSQVVGGGQGFADTQYF. CDR3 nucleotide sequence: TGTGCCAGCAGCCAAGTTGTCGGGGGCGGACAGGGGTTTGCAGATACGCAGTATTTT.

This clonotype was recorded at least ten times. The chain has TRBV6-5 and TRBJ1-2, with D hard to call. Germline CDR1 and CDR2: MNHEY and SVGAGI. Trimming cost V 6 bases and J 4 bases, with 9 bases left between them. The CDR3 totals 12 residues. CDR3 sequence reads: CASRSWSYGYTF. In DNA, the CDR3 is TGTGCCAGCAGGTCCTGGAGCTATGGCTACACCTTC.

This clonotype was observed at least ten times. The rearrangement uses TRBV3-1 and TRBJ1-1; D perhaps matches TRBD1 (5 bases). The CDR3 runs 13 residues. Trimming cost V 4 bases and J 1 base, with 7 bases left between them. Per germline, CDR1 LGHDT and CDR2 YNNKEL (reference sequence). CDR3: CASSRTRNTEAFF. CDR3 in DNA: TGTGCCAGCAGCCGGACAAGGAACACTGAAGCTTTCTTT.

At least ten counts were recorded for this clonotype. This chain uses TRBV6-5 with TRBJ1-6; D unresolved. The CDR3 length is 15 residues. V was cut by 0 bases and J by 7 bases, with 10 bases left in between. The V gene's germline CDR1 is MNHEY and CDR2 SVGAGI. This CDR3 reads CASSYSFNSNSPLHF. In DNA, the CDR3 is TGTGCCAGCAGTTACTCGTTTAACAGCAATTCACCCCTCCACTTT.

In its sample, this clonotype was seen many times. This chain connects TRBV7-9 to TRBJ2-4; D gene uncertain. The CDR3 is 14 amino acids. Germline assignment: CDR1 SEHNR and CDR2 FQNEAQ (reference sequence). The V gene lost 2 bases and the J gene lost 5 bases, with 10 bases spanning the gap. CDR3 coding DNA: TGTGCCAGCAGCTTATACGGTCGTGAAAACATTCAGTACTTC. Protein: CASSLYGRENIQYF.